These 14 T cell receptor beta chains came from one sample sequenced in a study of OX40 agonist ivuxolimab in advanced cancers. Sequenced by immunoSEQ multiplex PCR; TCRdb stores in-frame clones only, minus some. Here the sample spans about 21,000 clones, roughly 91% being singletons. Sample: CD4+ or CD8+ T cells sorted from blood, taken in a trial of the OX40 agonist ivuxolimab. These receptors were obtained from an adult with an advanced solid tumor such as melanoma, head and neck, liver or kidney cancer.

The gene calls are TRBV6-5 and TRBJ2-7, with 11 positions matching TRBD2. The trim removed 6 bases at V and 0 bases at J, leaving 4 bases unmatched. The CDR3 extends over 15 amino acids. Per the germline V gene, CDR1 is MNHEY and CDR2 is SVGAGI. The CDR3 here is CASSSTSGTSYEQYF. The CDR3 DNA reads as TGTGCCAGCAGCTCGACTAGCGGGACCTCCTACGAGCAGTACTTC.

The chain joins TRBV27 to TRBJ1-2; TRBD1 matches 9 bases. This CDR3 is 15 amino acids long. The trim removed 3 bases at V and 6 bases at J, leaving 8 bases unmatched. Germline V lookup: CDR1 MNHEY, CDR2 SMNVEV (reference sequence). The CDR3 nucleotides are TGTGCCAGCAGTTTTACGGGACAGGGTTTGGATGGCTACACCTTC. It encodes CASSFTGQGLDGYTF.

The chain joins TRBV5-1 to TRBJ2-7; a weak D match, TRBD1 (6 bases). The CDR3 runs 14 residues. The V end lost 1 base, the J end lost 2 bases, and 10 bases lay between the germline ends. Germline V lookup: CDR1 SGHRS, CDR2 YFSETQ. DNA for the CDR3: TGCGCCAGCAGCTTGATGGCAGGGGCCTACGAGCAGTACTTC. This sequence encodes CASSLMAGAYEQYF.

The rearrangement links TRBV15 to TRBJ2-2; 11 nucleotides match TRBD1. V shed 5 bases, J shed 7 bases, and the junction held 9 bases outside the gene matches. The CDR3 has 16 residues. CDR1 is LNHNV, CDR2 YYDKDF, per germline (reference sequence). The CDR3 is CATSVAGQGAIGELFF. DNA for the CDR3: TGTGCCACCAGCGTCGCCGGACAGGGGGCAATCGGGGAGCTGTTTTTT.

V gene TRBV19 combines with J gene TRBJ1-6; no clear D. CDR1 and CDR2 (germline): LNHDA, SQIVND (reference sequence). The CDR3 sequence is 13 residues long. V was clipped by 1 base and J by 9 bases, with 7 bases between them. The CDR3 DNA sequence: TGTGCCAGTAGTATAGCGGGAAGTTCACCCCTCCACTTT. Amino acids: CASSIAGSSPLHF.

The CDR3 reads CASRGTVHGYTF. The CDR3, as DNA: TGTGCCAGCAGAGGGACAGTCCATGGCTACACCTTC. The rearrangement uses TRBV2 and TRBJ1-2; 7 nucleotides align to TRBD1. Germline V lookup: CDR1 SNHLY, CDR2 FYNNEI. This CDR3 spans 12 amino acids. The ends lost 6 bases at V and 6 bases at J; junction bases unmatched: 4.

This chain links TRBV5-1 with TRBJ2-7; TRBD2 might be the D (5 bases). V lost 3 bases and J 0 bases, leaving 19 bases between the germline ends. Germline V gene sequence: CDR1 SGHRS, CDR2 YFSETQ. The CDR3 covers 17 residues. This chain's CDR3 is CASSYRAIAAGSYEQYF. The CDR3 DNA reads as TGCGCCAGCAGCTACCGCGCGATCGCCGCGGGCTCCTACGAGCAGTACTTC.

J is TRBJ2-5 and V is TRBV10-2, with D possibly called TRBD1 or TRBD2 (6 bases each). The length of the CDR3 is 13 residues. Germline CDR1 reads WSHSY; CDR2 reads SAAADI. Trimming left V 8 bases short and J 4 bases short, with 14 bases between. CDR3 DNA sequence: TGCGCCAGCGGAGGGGGGTACCGAGAGACCCAGTACTTC. Translated: CASGGGYRETQYF.

The chain recombines TRBV10-3 with TRBJ2-7, with D hard to call. The germline V gene encodes CDR1 ENHRY and CDR2 SYGVKD. Between the trimmed V and J ends, which lost 8 bases and 1 base, there was a span of 12 bases. The CDR3 has 13 residues. The DNA for the CDR3 is TGTGCCATCCTCGTGCCCCCGTCCTACGAGCAGTACTTC. Translated, it gives CAILVPPSYEQYF.

The chain recombines TRBV15 with TRBJ2-7; 7 nucleotides align to TRBD1. V shed 5 bases, J shed 3 bases, and the junction held 13 bases outside the gene matches. Germline V CDR1 and CDR2: LNHNV, YYDKDF (reference sequence). There are 16 residues in the CDR3. In nucleotides, the CDR3 is TGTGCCACCAGCCGCTATAAGGGGGCCTTGGACTACGAGCAGTACTTC. Translation: CATSRYKGALDYEQYF.

The CDR3 spells CAISESETPGELFF. The DNA of the CDR3 is TGTGCCATCAGTGAGTCTGAGACGCCCGGGGAGCTGTTTTTT. This chain links TRBV10-3 with TRBJ2-2; no definite D call. The V end was cut by 0 bases, the J end by 6 bases, with 8 bases between. The germline CDR1 and CDR2 sequences are ENHRY and SYGVKD. The CDR3 is 14 amino acids.

This chain connects TRBV5-1 to TRBJ1-6; 7 positions match TRBD1. Losses at the gene ends were 4 bases for V and 6 bases for J; bases not matched to a gene: 4. Germline CDR1 is SGHRS and CDR2 is YFSETQ. This CDR3 has 14 amino acids. Here the CDR3 DNA reads TGCGCCAGCAGCCATAAGGGGGCTAATTCACCCCTCCACTTT. Translating it yields CASSHKGANSPLHF.

This sequence joins TRBV6-4 and TRBJ2-1; D unresolved. Germline V lookup: CDR1 MRHNA, CDR2 SNTAGT. The CDR3 extends over 12 amino acids. With 2 bases removed from V and 5 bases from J, the gap between germline ends came to 4 bases. The CDR3 reads CASSDRHNEQFF. For the CDR3, the DNA is TGTGCCAGCAGTGACCGTCACAATGAGCAGTTCTTC.

This chain uses TRBV5-1 with TRBJ2-5, with D possibly TRBD1 on 6 matching bases. Trimming stripped 3 bases from V and 3 bases from J, with 21 bases between. Per the germline V gene, CDR1 is SGHRS and CDR2 is YFSETQ. The CDR3 is made up of 17 amino acids. This CDR3 reads CASSSWRGVEGEETQYF. In nucleotides, the CDR3 is TGCGCCAGCAGCTCGTGGCGTGGAGTCGAGGGGGAAGAGACCCAGTACTTC.